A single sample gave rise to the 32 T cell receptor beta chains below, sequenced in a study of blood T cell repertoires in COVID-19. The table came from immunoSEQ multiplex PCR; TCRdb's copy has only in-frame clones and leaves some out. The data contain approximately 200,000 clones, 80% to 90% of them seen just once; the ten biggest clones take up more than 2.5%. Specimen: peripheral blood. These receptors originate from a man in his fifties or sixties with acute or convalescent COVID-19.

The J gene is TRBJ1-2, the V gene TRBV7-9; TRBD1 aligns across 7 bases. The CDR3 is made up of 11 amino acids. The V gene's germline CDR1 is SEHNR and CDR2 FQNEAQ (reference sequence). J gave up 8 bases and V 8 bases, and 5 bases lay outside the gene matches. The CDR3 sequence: CASAIGGGYTF. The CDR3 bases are TGTGCCAGCGCGATAGGGGGCGGCTACACCTTC.

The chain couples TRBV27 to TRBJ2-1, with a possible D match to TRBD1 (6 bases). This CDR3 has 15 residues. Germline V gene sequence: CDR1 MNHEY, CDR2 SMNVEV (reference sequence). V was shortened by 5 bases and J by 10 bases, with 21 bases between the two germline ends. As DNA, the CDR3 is TGTGCCAGCAGTCGGCTGAAGACTGACCAGGGGGAGCAGTTCTTC. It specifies CASSRLKTDQGEQFF.

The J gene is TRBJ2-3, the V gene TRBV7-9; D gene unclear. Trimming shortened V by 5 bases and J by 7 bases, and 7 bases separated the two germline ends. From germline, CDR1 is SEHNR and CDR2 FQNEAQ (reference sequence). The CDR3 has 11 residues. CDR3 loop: CASSPGYTQYF. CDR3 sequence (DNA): TGTGCCAGCAGCCCCGGTTATACGCAGTATTTT.

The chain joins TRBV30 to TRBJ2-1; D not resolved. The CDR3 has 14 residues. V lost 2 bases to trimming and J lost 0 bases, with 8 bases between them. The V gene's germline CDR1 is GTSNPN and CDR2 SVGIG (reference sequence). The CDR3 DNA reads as TGTGCCTGGAGTCGATCCAGCTCCTACAATGAGCAGTTCTTC. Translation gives CAWSRSSSYNEQFF.

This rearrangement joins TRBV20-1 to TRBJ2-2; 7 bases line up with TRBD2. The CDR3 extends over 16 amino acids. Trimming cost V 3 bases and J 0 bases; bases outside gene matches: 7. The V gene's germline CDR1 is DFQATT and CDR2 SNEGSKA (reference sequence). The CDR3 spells CSASGLAGANTGELFF. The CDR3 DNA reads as TGCAGTGCTAGTGGCTTGGCGGGAGCGAACACCGGGGAGCTGTTTTTT.

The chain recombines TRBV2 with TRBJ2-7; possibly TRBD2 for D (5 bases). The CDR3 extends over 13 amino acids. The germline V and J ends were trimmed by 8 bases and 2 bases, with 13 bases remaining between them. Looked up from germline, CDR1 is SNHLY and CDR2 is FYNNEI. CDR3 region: CASGRGGAYEQYF. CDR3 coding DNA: TGTGCCAGCGGCCGGGGTGGGGCCTACGAGCAGTACTTC.

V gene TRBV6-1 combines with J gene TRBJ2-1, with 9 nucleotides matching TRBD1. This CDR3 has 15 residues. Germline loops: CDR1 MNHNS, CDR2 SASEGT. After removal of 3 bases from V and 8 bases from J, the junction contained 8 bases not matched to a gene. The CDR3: CASSDRDRVLDEQFF. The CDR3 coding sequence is TGTGCCAGCAGTGACCGGGACAGGGTATTGGATGAGCAGTTCTTC.

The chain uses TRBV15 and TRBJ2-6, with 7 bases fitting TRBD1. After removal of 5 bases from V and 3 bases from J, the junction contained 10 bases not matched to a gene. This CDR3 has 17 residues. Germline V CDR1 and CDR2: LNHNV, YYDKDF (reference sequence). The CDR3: CATSGQANSGGANVLTF. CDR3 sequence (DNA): TGTGCCACCAGCGGACAGGCTAATTCGGGTGGGGCCAACGTCCTGACTTTC.

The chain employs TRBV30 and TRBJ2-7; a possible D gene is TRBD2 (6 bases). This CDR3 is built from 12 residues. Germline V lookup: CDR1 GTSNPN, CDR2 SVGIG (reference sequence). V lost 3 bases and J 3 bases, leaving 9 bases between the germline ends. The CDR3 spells CAWSGSLYEQYF. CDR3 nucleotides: TGTGCCTGGAGCGGGAGCCTCTACGAGCAGTACTTC.

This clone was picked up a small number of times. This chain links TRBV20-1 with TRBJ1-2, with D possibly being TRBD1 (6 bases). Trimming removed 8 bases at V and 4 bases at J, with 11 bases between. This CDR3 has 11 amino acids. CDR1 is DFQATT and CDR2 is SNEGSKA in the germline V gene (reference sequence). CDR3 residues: CSSRTAYGYTF. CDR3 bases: TGCAGTTCGAGGACAGCCTATGGCTACACCTTC.

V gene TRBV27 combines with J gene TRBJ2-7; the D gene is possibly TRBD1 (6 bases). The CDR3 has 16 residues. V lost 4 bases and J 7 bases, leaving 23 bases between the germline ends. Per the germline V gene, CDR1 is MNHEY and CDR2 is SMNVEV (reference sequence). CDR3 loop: CASSYLRTARVQEQYF. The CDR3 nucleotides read TGTGCCAGCAGTTACCTAAGGACAGCACGGGTTCAGGAGCAGTACTTC.

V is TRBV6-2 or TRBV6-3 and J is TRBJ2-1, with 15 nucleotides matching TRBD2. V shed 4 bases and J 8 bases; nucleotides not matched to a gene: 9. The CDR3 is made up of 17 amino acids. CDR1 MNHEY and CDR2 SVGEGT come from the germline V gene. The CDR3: CASSSLTGTSGRYEQFF. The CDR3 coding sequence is TGTGCCAGCAGTTCCCTAACCGGGACTAGCGGGAGGTATGAGCAGTTCTTC.

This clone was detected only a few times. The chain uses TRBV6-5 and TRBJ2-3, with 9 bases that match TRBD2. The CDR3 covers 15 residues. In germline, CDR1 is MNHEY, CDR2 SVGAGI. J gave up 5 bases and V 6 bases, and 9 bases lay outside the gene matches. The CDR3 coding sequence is TGTGCCAGCAGGGTTAGCGGGAGTCGTGGAGATACGCAGTATTTT. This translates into CASRVSGSRGDTQYF.

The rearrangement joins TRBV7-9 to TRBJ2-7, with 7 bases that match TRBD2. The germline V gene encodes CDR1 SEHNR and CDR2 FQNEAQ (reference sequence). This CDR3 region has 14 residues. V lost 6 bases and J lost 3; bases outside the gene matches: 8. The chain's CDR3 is CASRMGGSGYEQYF. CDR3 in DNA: TGTGCCAGCAGGATGGGAGGGTCTGGCTACGAGCAGTACTTC.

The CDR3 DNA reads TGTGCCAGCAGGATGGACAGGGGCGGAAACACCATATATTTT. It translates to CASRMDRGGNTIYF. The V gene is TRBV6-5, the J gene TRBJ1-3; the match to TRBD1 covers 9 bases. With V trimmed by 6 bases and J by 4 bases, 4 bases remained unmatched. The CDR3 has 14 residues. The V gene's germline CDR1 is MNHEY and CDR2 SVGAGI.

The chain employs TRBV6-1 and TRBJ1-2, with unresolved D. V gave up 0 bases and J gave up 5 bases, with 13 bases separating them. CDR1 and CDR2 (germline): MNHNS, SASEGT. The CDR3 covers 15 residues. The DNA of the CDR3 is TGTGCCAGCAGTGAAGCGATAAGTAGCCATTATGGCTACACCTTC. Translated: CASSEAISSHYGYTF.

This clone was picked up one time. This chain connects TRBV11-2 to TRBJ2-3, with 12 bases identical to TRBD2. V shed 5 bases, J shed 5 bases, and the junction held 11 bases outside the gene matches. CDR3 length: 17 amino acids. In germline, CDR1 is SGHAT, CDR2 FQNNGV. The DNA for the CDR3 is TGTGCCAGCAGCCAAGGACTAGCGGGGAGTTTGGGAGATACGCAGTATTTT. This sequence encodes CASSQGLAGSLGDTQYF.

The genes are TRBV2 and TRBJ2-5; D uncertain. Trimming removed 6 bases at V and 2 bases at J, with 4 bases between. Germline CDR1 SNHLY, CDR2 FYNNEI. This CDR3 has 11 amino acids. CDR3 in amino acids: CASRLQETQYF. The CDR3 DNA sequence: TGTGCCAGCAGGCTACAAGAGACCCAGTACTTC.

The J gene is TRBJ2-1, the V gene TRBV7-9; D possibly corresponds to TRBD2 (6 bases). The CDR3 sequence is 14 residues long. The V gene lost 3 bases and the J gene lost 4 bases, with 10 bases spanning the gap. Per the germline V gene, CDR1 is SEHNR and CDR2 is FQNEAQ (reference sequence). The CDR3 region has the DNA TGTGCCAGCAGCTTCTTAGCGGATTACAATGAGCAGTTCTTC. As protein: CASSFLADYNEQFF.

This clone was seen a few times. In DNA, the CDR3 is TGTGCCAGCAGCAGGGGACAGAACACCGGGGAGCTGTTTTTT. Its translation is CASSRGQNTGELFF. The chain employs TRBV5-8 and TRBJ2-2; a possible D gene is TRBD1 (6 bases). V lost 4 bases and J 1 base, leaving 8 bases between the germline ends. Germline V gene sequence: CDR1 SGHTS, CDR2 YDEGEE. CDR3 length: 14 residues.

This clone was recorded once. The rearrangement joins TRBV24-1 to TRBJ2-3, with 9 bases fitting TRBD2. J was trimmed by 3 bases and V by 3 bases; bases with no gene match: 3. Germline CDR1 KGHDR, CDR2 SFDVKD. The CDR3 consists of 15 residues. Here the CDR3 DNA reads TGTGCCACCAGTGATGCGGGAGGGCCTACAGATACGCAGTATTTT. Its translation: CATSDAGGPTDTQYF.

In DNA, the CDR3 is TGTGCCAGCACTCACAATGAGCAGTTCTTC. Translating gives CASTHNEQFF. The rearrangement joins TRBV6-5 to TRBJ2-1; no definite D call. The V and J ends lost 7 bases and 5 bases respectively, with 3 bases between them. The germline gives CDR1 MNHEY, CDR2 SVGAGI. The CDR3 loop spans 10 amino acids.

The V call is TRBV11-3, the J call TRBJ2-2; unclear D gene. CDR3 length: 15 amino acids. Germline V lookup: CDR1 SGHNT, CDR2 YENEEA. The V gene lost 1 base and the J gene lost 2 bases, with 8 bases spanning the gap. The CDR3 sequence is CASSLGETNTGELFF. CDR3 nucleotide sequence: TGTGCCAGCAGCTTAGGAGAGACAAACACCGGGGAGCTGTTTTTT.

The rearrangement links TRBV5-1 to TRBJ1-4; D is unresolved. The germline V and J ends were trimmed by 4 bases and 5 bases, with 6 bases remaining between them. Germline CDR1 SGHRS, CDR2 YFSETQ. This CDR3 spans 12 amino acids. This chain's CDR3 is CASSVANEKLFF. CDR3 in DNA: TGCGCCAGCAGCGTGGCAAATGAAAAACTGTTTTTT. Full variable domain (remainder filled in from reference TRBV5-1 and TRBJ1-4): KAGVTQTPRYLIKTRGQQVTLSCSPISGHRSVSWYQQTPGQGLQFLFEYFSETQRNKGNFPGRFSGRQFSNSRSEMNVSTLELGDSALYLCASSVANEKLFFGSGTQLSVL.

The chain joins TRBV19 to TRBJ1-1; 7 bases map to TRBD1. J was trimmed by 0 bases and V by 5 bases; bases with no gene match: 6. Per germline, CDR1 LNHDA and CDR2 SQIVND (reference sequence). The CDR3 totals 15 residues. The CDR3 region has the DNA TGTGCCAGTAGTTACGGACAGGACTTGAACACTGAAGCTTTCTTT. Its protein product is CASSYGQDLNTEAFF.

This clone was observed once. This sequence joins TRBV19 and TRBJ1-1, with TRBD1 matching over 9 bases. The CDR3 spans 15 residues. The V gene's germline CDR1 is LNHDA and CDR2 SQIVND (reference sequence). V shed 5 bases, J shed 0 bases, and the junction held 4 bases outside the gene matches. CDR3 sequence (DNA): TGTGCCAGTAGTTGGGGGACAGGGTTGAACACTGAAGCTTTCTTT. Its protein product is CASSWGTGLNTEAFF.

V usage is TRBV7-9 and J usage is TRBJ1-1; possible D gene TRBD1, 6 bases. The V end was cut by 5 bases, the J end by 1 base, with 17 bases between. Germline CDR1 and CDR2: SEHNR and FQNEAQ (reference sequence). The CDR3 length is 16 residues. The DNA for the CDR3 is TGTGCCAGCAGCCCTGGGGATGGGGGCGGGAACACTGAAGCTTTCTTT. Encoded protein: CASSPGDGGGNTEAFF.

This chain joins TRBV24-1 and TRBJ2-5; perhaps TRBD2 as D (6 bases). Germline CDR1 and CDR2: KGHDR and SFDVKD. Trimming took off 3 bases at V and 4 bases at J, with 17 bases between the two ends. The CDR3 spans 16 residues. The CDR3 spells CATSDPHGRVLETQYF. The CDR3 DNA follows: TGTGCCACCAGTGATCCCCACGGGAGAGTGTTAGAGACCCAGTACTTC.

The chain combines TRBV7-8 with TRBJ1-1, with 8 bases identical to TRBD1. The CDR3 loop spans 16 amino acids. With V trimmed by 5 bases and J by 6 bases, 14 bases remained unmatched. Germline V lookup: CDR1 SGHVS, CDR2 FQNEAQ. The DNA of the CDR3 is TGTGCCAGCAGCCCCACCCCTGGACAGGGATCGCCTGAAGCTTTCTTT. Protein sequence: CASSPTPGQGSPEAFF.

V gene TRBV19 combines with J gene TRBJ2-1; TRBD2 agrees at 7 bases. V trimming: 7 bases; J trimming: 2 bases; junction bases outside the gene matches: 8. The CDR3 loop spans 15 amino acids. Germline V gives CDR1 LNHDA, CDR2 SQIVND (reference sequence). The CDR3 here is CASTPTSSPYNEQFF. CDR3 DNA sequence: TGTGCCAGTACCCCGACTAGCAGCCCCTACAATGAGCAGTTCTTC.

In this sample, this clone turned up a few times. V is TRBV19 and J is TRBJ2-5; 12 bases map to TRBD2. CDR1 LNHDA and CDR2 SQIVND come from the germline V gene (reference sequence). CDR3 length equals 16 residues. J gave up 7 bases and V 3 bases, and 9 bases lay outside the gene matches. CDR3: CASSIDPSGRAGTQYF. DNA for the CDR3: TGTGCCAGTAGTATCGACCCTAGCGGGAGGGCCGGGACCCAGTACTTC.

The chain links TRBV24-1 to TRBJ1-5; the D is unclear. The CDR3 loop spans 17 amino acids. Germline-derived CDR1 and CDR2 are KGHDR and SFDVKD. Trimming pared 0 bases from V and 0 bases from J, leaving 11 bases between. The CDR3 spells CATSDLNRQYSNQPQHF. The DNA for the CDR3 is TGTGCCACCAGTGATTTGAACAGACAATATAGCAATCAGCCCCAGCATTTT.